This entry lists 15 T cell receptor beta chains sequenced from one sample in a study of T cell repertoires in cytomegalovirus infection. MiXCR, applied by TCRdb to the reads, yields one record per CDR3 protein. This sample has 250,000 to 300,000 distinct CDR3 sequences, with roughly an eighth found just once. Source material: PBMCs. The source of these receptors is a human donor in good health (CMV status not recorded). Some clones in this sample may be carry-over from other donors' samples.

The sample holds a few counts of this clonotype. CDR3 loop: CSVEVSSNQPQHF. The CDR3 nucleotides read TGCAGCGTTGAAGTGTCTAGCAATCAGCCCCAGCATTTT. The rearrangement uses TRBV29-1 and TRBJ1-5, with D unresolved. This CDR3 is built from 13 residues. Germline assignment: CDR1 SQVTM and CDR2 ANQGSEA. The germline V and J ends were trimmed by 1 base and 0 bases, with 4 bases remaining between them.

The chain joins TRBV20-1 to TRBJ1-2; D call uncertain. Per the germline V gene, CDR1 is DFQATT and CDR2 is SNEGSKA (reference sequence). This CDR3 is 12 amino acids long. The CDR3 DNA is TGCAGAGGGAGAGACGGGTTCTATGGCTACACCTTC. It codes for CRGRDGFYGYTF.

The chain employs TRBV28 and TRBJ2-7; D unclear. Between the trimmed V and J ends, which lost 4 bases and 6 bases, there was a span of 13 bases. Germline V CDR1 and CDR2: MDHEN, SYDVKM. The CDR3 loop spans 13 amino acids. CDR3 sequence (DNA): TGTGCCAGCAGTTCACCTAGGTTAAGCGAGCAGTACTTC. Translation: CASSSPRLSEQYF.

This chain connects TRBV29-1 to TRBJ1-1; 7 bases match TRBD1. Losses at the gene ends were 4 bases for V and 1 base for J; bases not matched to a gene: 12. The CDR3 sequence is 16 residues long. Germline lookup yields CDR1 SQVTM and CDR2 ANQGSEA. As DNA, the CDR3 is TGCAGCGTTGCCTTAGAGGGACAGCGGAGGAACACTGAAGCTTTCTTT. Translation: CSVALEGQRRNTEAFF.

This clonotype occurred many times. Since no conserved phenylalanine or tryptophan closes the CDR3, a read error is the likely cause. The chain is built from TRBV2 and TRBJ1-1, with D possibly matching TRBD1 (6 bases). Germline CDR1 reads SNHLY; CDR2 reads FYNNEI. V was cut by 8 bases and J by 0 bases, with 19 bases left in between. The CDR3 sequence is 16 residues long. The CDR3 protein is CASSRGAGAMNTEAFS. The CDR3 bases are TGTGCCAGCTCCAGAGGGGCAGGGGCCATGAACACTGAAGCTTTCTCT.

The chain carries TRBV7-9 and TRBJ2-1; TRBD1 is a possible D gene (6 bases). The CDR3 extends over 15 amino acids. Trimming stripped 6 bases from V and 2 bases from J, with 14 bases between. CDR1 and CDR2 (germline): SEHNR, FQNEAQ (reference sequence). CDR3 nucleotide sequence: TGTGCCAGCAGACACCAGACAGGCGCCTACAATGAGCAGTTCTTC. This translates into CASRHQTGAYNEQFF.

This clonotype was detected only a few times. The genes are TRBV12-3 or TRBV12-4 and TRBJ1-5; 8 nucleotides match TRBD1. V lost 4 bases and J lost 6; bases outside the gene matches: 5. This CDR3 has 14 residues. In DNA, the CDR3 is TGTGCCAGCAGTTCGGACAGGGCGGCTCAGCCCCAGCATTTT. As protein: CASSSDRAAQPQHF.

This clonotype was observed at least ten times. V usage is TRBV6-1 and J usage is TRBJ1-2; tentative D call: TRBD1 (6 bases). V was shortened by 6 bases and J by 2 bases, with 7 bases between the two germline ends. The length of the CDR3 is 12 residues. CDR1 is MNHNS and CDR2 is SASEGT in the germline V gene. The CDR3: CASRTGNYGYTF. CDR3 nucleotides: TGTGCCAGCAGAACAGGGAACTATGGCTACACCTTC.

The chain employs TRBV6-2 or TRBV6-3 and TRBJ2-7, with D hard to call. From germline, CDR1 is MNHEY and CDR2 SVGEGT. V lost 1 base to trimming and J lost 6 bases, with 10 bases between them. The CDR3 consists of 13 residues. Written as DNA, the CDR3 is TGTGCCAGCAGTTACTTCGATCCGGGCGAGCAGTACTTC. This encodes CASSYFDPGEQYF.

There are many counts of this clonotype. The gene calls are TRBV6-6 and TRBJ2-7, with D unclear. Germline CDR1 is MNHNY and CDR2 is SVGAGI (reference sequence). V was shortened by 5 bases and J by 3 bases, with 8 bases between the two germline ends. This CDR3 is built from 12 residues. CDR3 amino acids: CASSQNYYEQYF. For the CDR3, the DNA is TGTGCCAGCAGTCAGAACTACTACGAGCAGTACTTC.

This clonotype was found a few times. The V gene is TRBV5-4, the J gene TRBJ2-6; D gene unclear. CDR3 length equals 16 residues. Trimming removed 4 bases at V and 0 bases at J, with 11 bases between. Germline V gene lookup returns CDR1 SGHNT and CDR2 YYREEE (reference sequence). In DNA form, the CDR3 reads TGTGCCAGCAGCCAATGGCGCTCCTCTGGGGCCAACGTCCTGACTTTC. This translates into CASSQWRSSGANVLTF.

In this sample, this clonotype turned up many times. V gene TRBV7-2 combines with J gene TRBJ2-1, with D perhaps matching TRBD2 (5 bases). V lost 3 bases to trimming and J lost 2 bases, with 17 bases between them. Germline-derived CDR1 and CDR2 are SGHTA and FQGNSA. This CDR3 has 17 amino acids. CDR3 sequence: CASSFRIGGSAYNEQFF. For the CDR3, the DNA is TGTGCCAGCAGCTTTCGGATTGGTGGGAGCGCCTACAATGAGCAGTTCTTC.

This clonotype was seen a handful of times. The J gene is TRBJ2-4, the V gene TRBV28; D is tentatively TRBD1 or TRBD2 (6 bases each). V lost 6 bases and J 7 bases, leaving 19 bases between the germline ends. The CDR3 runs 15 residues. CDR1 is MDHEN, CDR2 SYDVKM, per germline. CDR3 in DNA: TGTGCCAGCAGCCTCCTAGGGGGAGGAGGGAACATTCAGTACTTC. It encodes CASSLLGGGGNIQYF.

This clonotype has at least ten counts. The chain is built from TRBV7-2 and TRBJ1-2, with D hard to call. Germline assignment: CDR1 SGHTA and CDR2 FQGNSA. V was pared by 3 bases and J by 4 bases, with 9 bases between. The CDR3 runs 13 residues. CDR3 in amino acids: CASSFLTAYGYTF. In DNA, the CDR3 is TGTGCCAGCAGCTTTTTGACTGCCTATGGCTACACCTTC.

The V gene is TRBV19, the J gene TRBJ2-1; D is possibly TRBD1 or TRBD2 (7 bases each). The ends were cut back, 3 bases at V and 9 bases at J, with 18 bases in the middle. CDR3 length equals 15 residues. The germline gives CDR1 LNHDA, CDR2 SQIVND (reference sequence). Written as DNA, the CDR3 is TGTGCCAGTAGTATGACAGGGCCGGGAGGCTCTGAGCAGTTCTTC. It specifies CASSMTGPGGSEQFF.